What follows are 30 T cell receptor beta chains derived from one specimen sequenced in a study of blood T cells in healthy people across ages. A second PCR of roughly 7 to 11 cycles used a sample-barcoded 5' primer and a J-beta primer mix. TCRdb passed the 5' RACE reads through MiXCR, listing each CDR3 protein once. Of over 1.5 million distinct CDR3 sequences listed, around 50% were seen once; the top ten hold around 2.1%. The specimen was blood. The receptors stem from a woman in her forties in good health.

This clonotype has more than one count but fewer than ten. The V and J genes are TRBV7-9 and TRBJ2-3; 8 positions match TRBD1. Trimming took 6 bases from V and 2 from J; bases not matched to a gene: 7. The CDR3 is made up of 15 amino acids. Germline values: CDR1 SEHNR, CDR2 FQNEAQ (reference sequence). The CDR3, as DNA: TGTGCCAGCAGTATCCCGACAGGGGTCACAGATACGCAGTATTTT. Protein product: CASSIPTGVTDTQYF.

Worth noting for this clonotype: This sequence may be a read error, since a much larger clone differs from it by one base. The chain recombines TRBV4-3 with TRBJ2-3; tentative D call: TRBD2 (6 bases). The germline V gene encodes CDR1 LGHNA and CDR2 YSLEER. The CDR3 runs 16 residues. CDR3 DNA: TGCGCCAGCGGCCAAGATAATAGCGGTTACACAGATACGCAGTATTTT. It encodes CASGQDNSGYTDTQYF.

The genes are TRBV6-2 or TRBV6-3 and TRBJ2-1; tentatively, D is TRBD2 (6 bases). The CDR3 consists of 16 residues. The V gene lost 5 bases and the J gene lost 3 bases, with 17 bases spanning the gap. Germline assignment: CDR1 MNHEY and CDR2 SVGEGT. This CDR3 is CASSTTGLANYNEQFF. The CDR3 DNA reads TGTGCCAGCAGTACTACCGGTCTAGCGAACTACAATGAGCAGTTCTTC.

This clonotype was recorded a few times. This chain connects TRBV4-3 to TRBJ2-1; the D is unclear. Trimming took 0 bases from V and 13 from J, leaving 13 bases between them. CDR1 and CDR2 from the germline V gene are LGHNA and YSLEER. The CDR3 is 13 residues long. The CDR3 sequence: CASSQDGSVLQFF. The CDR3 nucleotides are TGCGCCAGCAGCCAAGATGGTTCAGTACTCCAGTTCTTC.

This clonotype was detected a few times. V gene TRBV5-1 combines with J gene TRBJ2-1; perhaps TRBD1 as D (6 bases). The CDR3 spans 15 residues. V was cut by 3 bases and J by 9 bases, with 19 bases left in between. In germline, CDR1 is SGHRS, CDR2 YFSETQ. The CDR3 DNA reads TGCGCCAGCAGCTCTTCCTCGGACAGAGCAAGTGAGCAGTTCTTC. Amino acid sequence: CASSSSSDRASEQFF.

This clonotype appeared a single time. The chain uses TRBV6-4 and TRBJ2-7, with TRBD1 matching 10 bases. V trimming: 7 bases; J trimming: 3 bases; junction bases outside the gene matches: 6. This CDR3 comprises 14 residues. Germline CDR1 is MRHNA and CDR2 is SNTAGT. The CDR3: CASIGRTGGYEQYF. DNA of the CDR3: TGTGCCAGCATCGGTAGGACAGGGGGCTACGAGCAGTACTTC.

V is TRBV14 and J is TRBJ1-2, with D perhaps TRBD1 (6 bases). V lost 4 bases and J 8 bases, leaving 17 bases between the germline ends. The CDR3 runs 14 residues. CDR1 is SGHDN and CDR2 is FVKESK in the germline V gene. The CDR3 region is CASSRDTPGDGYTF. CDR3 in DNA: TGTGCCAGCAGCCGAGATACCCCAGGGGACGGCTACACCTTC.

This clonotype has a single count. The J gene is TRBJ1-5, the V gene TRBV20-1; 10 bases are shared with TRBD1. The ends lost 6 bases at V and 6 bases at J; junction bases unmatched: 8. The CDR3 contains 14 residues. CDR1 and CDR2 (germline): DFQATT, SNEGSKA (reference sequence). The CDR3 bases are TGCAGTGCACCGGGACAGGGGATGATTCAGCCCCAGCATTTT. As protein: CSAPGQGMIQPQHF.

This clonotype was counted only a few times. The DNA for the CDR3 is TGTGCCAGCAGGCGTGACAGCCACTCCTACGAGCAGTACTTC. This codes for CASRRDSHSYEQYF. The rearrangement uses TRBV7-2 and TRBJ2-7, with a tentative D call TRBD1 (5 bases). The ends were cut back, 6 bases at V and 0 bases at J, with 12 bases in the middle. CDR3 length: 14 residues. From germline, CDR1 is SGHTA and CDR2 FQGNSA.

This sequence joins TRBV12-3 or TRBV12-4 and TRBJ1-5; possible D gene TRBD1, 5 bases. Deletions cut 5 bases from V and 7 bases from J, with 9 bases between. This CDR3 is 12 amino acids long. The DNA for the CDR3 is TGTGCCAGCAGTAGAGGGGAGCAGCCCCAGCATTTT. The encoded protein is CASSRGEQPQHF.

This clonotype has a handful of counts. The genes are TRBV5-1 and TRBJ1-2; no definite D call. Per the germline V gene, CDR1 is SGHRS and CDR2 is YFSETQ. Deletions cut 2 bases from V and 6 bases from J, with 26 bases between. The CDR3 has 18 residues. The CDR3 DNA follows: TGCGCCAGCAGCTTTATAGCGAACGTCGCCGCCGGTGTCAATGGCTACACCTTC. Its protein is CASSFIANVAAGVNGYTF. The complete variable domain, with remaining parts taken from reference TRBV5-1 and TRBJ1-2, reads KAGVTQTPRYLIKTRGQQVTLSCSPISGHRSVSWYQQTPGQGLQFLFEYFSETQRNKGNFPGRFSGRQFSNSRSEMNVSTLELGDSALYLCASSFIANVAAGVNGYTFGSGTRLTVV.

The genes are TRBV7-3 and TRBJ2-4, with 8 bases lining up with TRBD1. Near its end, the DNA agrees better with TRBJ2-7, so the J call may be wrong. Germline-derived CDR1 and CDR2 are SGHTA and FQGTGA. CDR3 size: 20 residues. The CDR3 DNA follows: TGTGCCAGCAGCTTAACGGCGCACGGTCCAGGCGGACAGGGAAACTACGAGCAGTACTTC. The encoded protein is CASSLTAHGPGGQGNYEQYF.

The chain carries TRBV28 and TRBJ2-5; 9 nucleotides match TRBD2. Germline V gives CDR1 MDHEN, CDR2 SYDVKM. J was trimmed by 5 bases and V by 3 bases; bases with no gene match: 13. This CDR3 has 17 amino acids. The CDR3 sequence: CASSLGMAGGRMETQYF. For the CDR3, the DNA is TGTGCCAGCAGTTTGGGGATGGCGGGGGGGCGGATGGAGACCCAGTACTTC.

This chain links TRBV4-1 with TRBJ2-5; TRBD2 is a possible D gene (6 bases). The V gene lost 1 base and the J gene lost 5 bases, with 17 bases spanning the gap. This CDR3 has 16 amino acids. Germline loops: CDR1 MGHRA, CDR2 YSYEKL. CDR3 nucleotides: TGCGCCAGCAGCCAAGTCCCACAGACTAGTTTGGAGACCCAGTACTTC. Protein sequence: CASSQVPQTSLETQYF.

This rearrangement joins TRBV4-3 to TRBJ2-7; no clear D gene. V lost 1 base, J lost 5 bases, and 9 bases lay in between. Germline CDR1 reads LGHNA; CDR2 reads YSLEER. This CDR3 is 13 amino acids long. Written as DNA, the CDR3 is TGCGCCAGCAGCCAAGTCAGATCCCACGAGCAGTACTTC. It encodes CASSQVRSHEQYF.

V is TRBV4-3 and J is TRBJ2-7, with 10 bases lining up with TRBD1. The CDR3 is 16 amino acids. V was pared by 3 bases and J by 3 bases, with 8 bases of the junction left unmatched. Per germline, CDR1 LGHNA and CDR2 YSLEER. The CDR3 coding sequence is TGCGCCAGCAGCCAGATGACAGGGGGCGCTGACTACGAGCAGTACTTC. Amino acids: CASSQMTGGADYEQYF.

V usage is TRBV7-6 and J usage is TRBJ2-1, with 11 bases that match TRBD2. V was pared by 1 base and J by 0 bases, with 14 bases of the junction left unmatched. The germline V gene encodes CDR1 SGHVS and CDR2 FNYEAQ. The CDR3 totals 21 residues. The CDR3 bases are TGTGCCAGCAGCTTAGGGGCGCCGGGACTAGCGGCACCTTTCTCCTACAATGAGCAGTTCTTC. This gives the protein CASSLGAPGLAAPFSYNEQFF. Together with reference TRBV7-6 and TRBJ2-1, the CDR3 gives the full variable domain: GAGVSQSPRYKVTKRGQDVALRCDPISGHVSLYWYRQALGQGPEFLTYFNYEAQQDKSGLPNDRFSAERPEGSISTLTIQRTEQRDSAMYRCASSLGAPGLAAPFSYNEQFFGPGTRLTVL.

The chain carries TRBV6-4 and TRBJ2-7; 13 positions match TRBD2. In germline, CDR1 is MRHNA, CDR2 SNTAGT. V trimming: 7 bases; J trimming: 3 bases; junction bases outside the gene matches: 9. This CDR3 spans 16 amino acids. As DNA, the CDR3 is TGTGCCAGCATTTTAGGACTAGCGGGGGCCCACTACGAGCAGTACTTC. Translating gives CASILGLAGAHYEQYF.

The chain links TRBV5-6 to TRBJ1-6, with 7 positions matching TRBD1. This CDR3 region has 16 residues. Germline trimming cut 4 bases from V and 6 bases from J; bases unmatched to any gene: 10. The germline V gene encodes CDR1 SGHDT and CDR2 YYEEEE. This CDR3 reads CASSLDPGTVNSPLHF. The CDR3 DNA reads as TGTGCCAGCAGCCTTGACCCGGGGACAGTTAATTCACCCCTCCACTTT. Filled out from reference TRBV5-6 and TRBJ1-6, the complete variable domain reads DAGVTQSPTHLIKTRGQQVTLRCSPKSGHDTVSWYQQALGQGPQFIFQYYEEEERQRGNFPDRFSGHQFPNYSSELNVNALLLGDSALYLCASSLDPGTVNSPLHFGNGTRLTVT.

The CDR3 DNA follows: TGCAGTGCGCCGACTCGCCACACAGCCAAAAACATTCAGTACTTC. It codes for CSAPTRHTAKNIQYF. The chain is built from TRBV20-1 and TRBJ2-4; no definite D call. Germline V CDR1 and CDR2: DFQATT, SNEGSKA (reference sequence). The CDR3 length is 15 residues. The ends were cut back, 6 bases at V and 0 bases at J, with 15 bases in the middle.

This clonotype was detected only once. The CDR3 DNA is TGTGCCAGCAGTCCGACCGCGGGGAGGCAAGAGACCCAGTACTTC. Its protein product is CASSPTAGRQETQYF. The chain combines TRBV27 with TRBJ2-5, with D perhaps TRBD2 (6 bases). The length of the CDR3 is 15 residues. The germline CDR1 and CDR2 sequences are MNHEY and SMNVEV (reference sequence). The ends were cut back, 5 bases at V and 2 bases at J, with 15 bases in the middle.

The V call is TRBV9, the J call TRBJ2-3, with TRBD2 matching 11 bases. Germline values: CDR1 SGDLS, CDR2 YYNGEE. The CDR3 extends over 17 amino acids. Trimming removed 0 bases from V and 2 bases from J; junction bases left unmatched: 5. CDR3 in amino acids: CASSVAPSGGTTDTQYF. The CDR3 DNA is TGTGCCAGCAGCGTAGCCCCTAGCGGGGGGACCACAGATACGCAGTATTTT. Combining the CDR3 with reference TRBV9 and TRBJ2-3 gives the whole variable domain DSGVTQTPKHLITATGQRVTLRCSPRSGDLSVYWYQQSLDQGLQFLIQYYNGEERAKGNILERFSAQQFPDLHSELNLSSLELGDSALYFCASSVAPSGGTTDTQYFGPGTRLTVL.

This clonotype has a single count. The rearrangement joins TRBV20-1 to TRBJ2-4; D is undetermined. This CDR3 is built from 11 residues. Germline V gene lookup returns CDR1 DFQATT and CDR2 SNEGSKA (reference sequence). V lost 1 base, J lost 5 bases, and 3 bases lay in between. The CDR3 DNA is TGCAGTGCTAGAGGCCAAAACATTCAGTACTTC. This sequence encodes CSARGQNIQYF.

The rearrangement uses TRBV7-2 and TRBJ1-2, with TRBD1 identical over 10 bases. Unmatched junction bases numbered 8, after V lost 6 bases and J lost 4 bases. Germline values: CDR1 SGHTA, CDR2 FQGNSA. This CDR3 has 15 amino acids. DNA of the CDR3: TGTGCCAGCAGAGGACAGGGGGTTGTTGGCTATGGCTACACCTTC. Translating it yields CASRGQGVVGYGYTF.

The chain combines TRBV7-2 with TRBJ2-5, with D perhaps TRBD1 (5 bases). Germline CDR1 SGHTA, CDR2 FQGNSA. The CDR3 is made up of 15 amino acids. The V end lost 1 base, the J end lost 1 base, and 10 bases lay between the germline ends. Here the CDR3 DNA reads TGTGCCAGCAGCTTAGTGGTTGACAGCCAAGAGACCCAGTACTTC. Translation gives CASSLVVDSQETQYF.

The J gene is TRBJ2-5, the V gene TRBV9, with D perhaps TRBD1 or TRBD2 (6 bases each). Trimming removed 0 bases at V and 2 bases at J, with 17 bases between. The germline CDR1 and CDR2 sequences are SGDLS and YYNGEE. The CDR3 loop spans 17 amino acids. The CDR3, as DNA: TGTGCCAGCAGCGTAGGGGGGGCCGGATCGGAACAAGAGACCCAGTACTTC. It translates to CASSVGGAGSEQETQYF. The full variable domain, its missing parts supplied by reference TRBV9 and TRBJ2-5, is DSGVTQTPKHLITATGQRVTLRCSPRSGDLSVYWYQQSLDQGLQFLIQYYNGEERAKGNILERFSAQQFPDLHSELNLSSLELGDSALYFCASSVGGAGSEQETQYFGPGTRLLVL.

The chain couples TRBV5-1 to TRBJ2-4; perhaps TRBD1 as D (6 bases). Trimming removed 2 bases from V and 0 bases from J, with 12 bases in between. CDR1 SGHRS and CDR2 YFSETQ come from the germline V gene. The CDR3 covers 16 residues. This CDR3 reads CASSFSSDRAKNIQYF. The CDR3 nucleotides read TGCGCCAGCAGCTTCTCCTCGGACAGAGCCAAAAACATTCAGTACTTC.

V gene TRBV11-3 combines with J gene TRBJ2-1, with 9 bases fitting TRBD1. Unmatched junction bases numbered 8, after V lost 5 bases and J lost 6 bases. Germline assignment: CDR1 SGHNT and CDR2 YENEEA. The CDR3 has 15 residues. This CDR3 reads CASSPSRTGVNEQFF. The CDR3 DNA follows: TGTGCCAGCAGCCCTTCCCGGACAGGGGTCAATGAGCAGTTCTTC.

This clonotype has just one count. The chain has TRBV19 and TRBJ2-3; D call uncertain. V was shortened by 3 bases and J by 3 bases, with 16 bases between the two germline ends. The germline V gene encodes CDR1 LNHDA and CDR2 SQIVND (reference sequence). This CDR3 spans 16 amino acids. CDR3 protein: CASSMATPIRTDTQYF. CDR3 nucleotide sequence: TGTGCCAGTAGTATGGCGACACCCATTAGAACAGATACGCAGTATTTT.

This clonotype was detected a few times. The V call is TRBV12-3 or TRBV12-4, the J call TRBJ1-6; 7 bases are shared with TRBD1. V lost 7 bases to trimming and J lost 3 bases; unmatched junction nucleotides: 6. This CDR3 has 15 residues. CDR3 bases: TGTGCCAGCACCAGACAGGGCGGCTATAATTCACCCCTCCACTTT. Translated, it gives CASTRQGGYNSPLHF.